The sequence of this T cell receptor (beta chain) was determined in a study of beta chain features in type 1 diabetes. Study outcomes and limitations: Researchers cautioned that cDNA sequencing could over-represent cells with high TCR expression. When VDJ junctions were examined, type 1 diabetes patients showed fewer insertions and more deletions. Across all four CD4+ subsets, people with type 1 diabetes showed modestly shorter TCRB CDR3s. The study left unresolved whether HLA type influences TCRB rearrangement.

Only a few counts were recorded for this clone. Its antigen is unidentified. Germline V lookup: CDR1 GTSNPN, CDR2 SVGIG (reference sequence). This CDR3 has 14 amino acids. V dropped 2 bases and J dropped 8; count of bases not matched to a gene: 8. Since all of the isolated RNA was reverse transcribed, expressed TCRB transcripts were what got sequenced. Data came from immunoSEQ multiplex PCR; TCRdb stores just in-frame clones and leaves some out. The table lists around 240,000 clones, around 16% of them singletons. Sequencing was performed on naive CD4+ T cells from blood. This TCR derives from a man aged 30 to 39 with type 1 diabetes. The chain uses TRBV30 and TRBJ1-4; 7 positions agree with TRBD1. The CDR3 loop is CAWSSTGVGEKLFF. Written as DNA, the CDR3 is TGTGCCTGGAGTTCCACAGGGGTAGGGGAAAAACTGTTTTTT.